A selection of T cell receptor beta chains follows, all from one sample in a study of shared clonotypes between healthy human individuals. Assay: immunoSEQ multiplex PCR; the TCRdb copy retains only in-frame clones and omits some. This repertoire shows hundreds of thousands of clones, approximately 96% found once; its top ten account for approximately 0.1%. The source material was naive CD8+ T cells sorted from blood. The receptors shown here come from a woman in her 30s in good health. Both conserved end residues are part of each CDR3. The order of the fields is V gene, J gene, CDR3 protein.

V: TRBV7-6; J: TRBJ2-3; CDR3: CASSLQETTSTDTQYF
V: TRBV21-1; J: TRBJ2-7; CDR3: CASSKVDFLMRGSYEQYF
V: TRBV7-9; J: TRBJ1-1; CDR3: CASSSGAVEAFF
V: TRBV18; J: TRBJ2-7; CDR3: CASSPPIGRGPHEQYF
V: TRBV30; J: TRBJ2-7; CDR3: CAWSVGTAGYEQYF
V: TRBV5-6; J: TRBJ2-6; CDR3: CASSLAAGGSGANVLTF
V: TRBV15; J: TRBJ1-1; CDR3: CATSRTRNTEAFF
V: TRBV6-5; J: TRBJ2-7; CDR3: CASNPGGAGVLYF
V: TRBV7-9; J: TRBJ2-7; CDR3: CASSFSSDSFSYEQYF
V: TRBV7-2; J: TRBJ2-7; CDR3: CASSFWTATYEQYF
V: TRBV13; J: TRBJ1-1; CDR3: CASSFRTGGSTEAFF
V: TRBV2; J: TRBJ1-2; CDR3: CASISGPGGFYGYTF
V: TRBV5-1; J: TRBJ1-1; CDR3: CASSQPWTDSEAFF
V: TRBV5-1; J: TRBJ2-5; CDR3: CASSLTDEETQYF
V: TRBV6-1; J: TRBJ2-7; CDR3: CASETSNSYEQYF
V: TRBV28; J: TRBJ1-2; CDR3: CASRQDQGPRGGYTF
V: TRBV2; J: TRBJ2-3; CDR3: CASLDPGTGYTDTQYF
V: TRBV6-1; J: TRBJ1-4; CDR3: CASSEILGWGDREKLFF
V: TRBV6-5; J: TRBJ1-5; CDR3: CASSYADGNQPQHF
V: TRBV9; J: TRBJ1-2; CDR3: CASSSQGFGYGYTF
V: TRBV19; J: TRBJ2-1; CDR3: CASRDRGTKTNEQFF
V: TRBV10-1; J: TRBJ2-6; CDR3: CASSDRTGSGANVLTF
V: TRBV5-4; J: TRBJ2-7; CDR3: CASSLDPPHEQYF
V: TRBV18; J: TRBJ2-7; CDR3: CASSPTSGNTYEQYF
V: TRBV27; J: TRBJ1-3; CDR3: CASSSGITGNTIYF
V: TRBV29-1; J: TRBJ1-2; CDR3: CSDRLNYGYTF
V: TRBV5-5; J: TRBJ1-1; CDR3: CASRDEWFSRGNTEAFF
V: TRBV28; J: TRBJ2-7; CDR3: CASSLAGGANEQYF
V: TRBV4-1; J: TRBJ2-1; CDR3: CASSQGPNNEQFF
V: TRBV19; J: TRBJ1-5; CDR3: CASSPVGLVYQPQHF
V: TRBV7-6; J: TRBJ2-3; CDR3: CASSLVQTDTQYF
V: TRBV5-5; J: TRBJ1-2; CDR3: CASSFGNGYTF
V: TRBV11-2; J: TRBJ2-1; CDR3: CASNKRIGRAYNEQFF
V: TRBV5-1; J: TRBJ2-2; CDR3: CASSPYSLNTGELFF
V: TRBV6-5; J: TRBJ1-5; CDR3: CASSYLGANQPQHF
V: TRBV6-1; J: TRBJ1-5; CDR3: CASSEEGQGFYDQPQHF
V: TRBV7-6; J: TRBJ2-7; CDR3: CASSPGFGSITYEQYF
V: TRBV2; J: TRBJ2-7; CDR3: CASSGGLAGSYEQYF
V: TRBV2; J: TRBJ1-1; CDR3: CASSEARRDVHEAFF
V: TRBV2; J: TRBJ2-4; CDR3: CATVMGQGENIQYF
V: TRBV19; J: TRBJ1-5; CDR3: CASSPPGLVQPQHF
V: TRBV2; J: TRBJ2-3; CDR3: CASRPGLGLDTQYF
V: TRBV6-6; J: TRBJ1-2; CDR3: CASSYLDRFDGYTF
V: TRBV25-1; J: TRBJ2-3; CDR3: CASSELAGTDTQYF
V: TRBV4-1; J: TRBJ2-7; CDR3: CASSLKRDRGTYEQYF
V: TRBV5-1; J: TRBJ2-7; CDR3: CASWGAGERYF
V: TRBV27; J: TRBJ2-5; CDR3: CASSSRSYQETQYF
V: TRBV2; J: TRBJ2-7; CDR3: CARSGQGSYEQYF
V: TRBV28; J: TRBJ2-3; CDR3: CASSLRRYTDTQYF
V: TRBV5-4; J: TRBJ2-3; CDR3: CATTAPGGWPDTQYF
V: TRBV19; J: TRBJ2-2; CDR3: CASSILAVNTGELFF
V: TRBV27; J: TRBJ2-7; CDR3: CASSLQDSPYEQYF
V: TRBV19; J: TRBJ2-7; CDR3: CASSRLAGVYEQYF
V: TRBV28; J: TRBJ2-1; CDR3: CASSSLGQGAYNEQFF